Detailed here is one T cell receptor (beta chain). Study processing details: Nucleated cell number was recorded as an estimate derived from reference gene primer amplification. Repertoires were generated with immunoSEQ multiplex PCR, while TCRdb's copy carries only in-frame clones and drops some. V and J calls and clone size are copied from that table; D and trimming were computed from the DNA. The sample holds approximately 130,000 clones, about four fifths seen once. The entry originates in a study of blood T cell repertoires in COVID-19. Looking at the study overall: T cells, B-cell-depleted T cells, or PBMCs supplied cDNA or gDNA.

The sample consisted of peripheral blood. This TCR came from a man aged 40-49 years with active or convalescent COVID-19.

Written as DNA, the CDR3 is TGTGCCAGCAGCGGTACGGTTGCAACTAATGAAAAACTGTTTTTT. Translating gives CASSGTVATNEKLFF. The J gene is TRBJ1-4, the V gene TRBV2; no clear D. Germline CDR1 SNHLY, CDR2 FYNNEI. V was trimmed by 6 bases and J by 0 bases, leaving 11 bases between them. The CDR3 contains 15 residues. The variable domain in full, completed from reference TRBV2 and TRBJ1-4, reads EPEVTQTPSHQVTQMGQEVILRCVPISNHLYFYWYRQILGQKVEFLVSFYNNEISEKSEIFDDQFSVERPDGSNFTLKIRSTKLEDSAMYFCASSGTVATNEKLFFGSGTQLSVL.